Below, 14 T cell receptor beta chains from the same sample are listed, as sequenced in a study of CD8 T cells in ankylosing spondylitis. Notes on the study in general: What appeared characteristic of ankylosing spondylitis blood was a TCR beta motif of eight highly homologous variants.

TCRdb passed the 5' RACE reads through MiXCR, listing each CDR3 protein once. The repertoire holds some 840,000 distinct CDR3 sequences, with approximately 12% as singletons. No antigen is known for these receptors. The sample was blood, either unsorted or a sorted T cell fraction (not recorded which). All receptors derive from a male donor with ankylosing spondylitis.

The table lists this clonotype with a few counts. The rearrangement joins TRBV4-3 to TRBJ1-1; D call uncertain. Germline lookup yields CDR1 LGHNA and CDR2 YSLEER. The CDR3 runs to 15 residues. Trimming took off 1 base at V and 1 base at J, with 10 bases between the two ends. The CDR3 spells CASSQATGPNTEAFF. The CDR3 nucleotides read TGCGCCAGCAGCCAAGCGACCGGCCCGAACACTGAAGCTTTCTTT.

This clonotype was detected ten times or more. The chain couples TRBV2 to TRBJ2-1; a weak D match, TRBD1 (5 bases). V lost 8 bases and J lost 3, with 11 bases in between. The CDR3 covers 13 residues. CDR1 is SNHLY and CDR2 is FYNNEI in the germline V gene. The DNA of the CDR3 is TGTGCCAGCGGTCAAGACAGCTACAATGAGCAGTTCTTC. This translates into CASGQDSYNEQFF.

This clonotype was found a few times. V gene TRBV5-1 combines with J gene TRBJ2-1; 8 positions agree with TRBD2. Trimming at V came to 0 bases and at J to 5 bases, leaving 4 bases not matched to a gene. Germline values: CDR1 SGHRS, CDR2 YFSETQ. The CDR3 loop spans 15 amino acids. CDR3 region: CASSLAGREDNEQFF. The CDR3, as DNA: TGCGCCAGCAGCTTGGCTGGGCGGGAGGACAATGAGCAGTTCTTC.

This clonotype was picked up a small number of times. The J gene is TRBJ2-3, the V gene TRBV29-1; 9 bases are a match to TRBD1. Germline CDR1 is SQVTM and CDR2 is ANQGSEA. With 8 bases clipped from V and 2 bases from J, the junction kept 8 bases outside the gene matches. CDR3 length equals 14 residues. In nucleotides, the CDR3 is TGCAGCACCCACGGACAGGGGTACACAGATACGCAGTATTTT. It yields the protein CSTHGQGYTDTQYF.

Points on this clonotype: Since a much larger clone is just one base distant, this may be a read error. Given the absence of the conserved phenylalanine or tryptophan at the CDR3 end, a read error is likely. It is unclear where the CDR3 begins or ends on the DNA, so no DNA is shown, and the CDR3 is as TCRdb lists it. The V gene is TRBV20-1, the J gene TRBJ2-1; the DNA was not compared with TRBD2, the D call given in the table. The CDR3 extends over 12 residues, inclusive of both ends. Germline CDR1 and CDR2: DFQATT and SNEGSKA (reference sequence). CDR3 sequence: CSARDQGGGGFI.

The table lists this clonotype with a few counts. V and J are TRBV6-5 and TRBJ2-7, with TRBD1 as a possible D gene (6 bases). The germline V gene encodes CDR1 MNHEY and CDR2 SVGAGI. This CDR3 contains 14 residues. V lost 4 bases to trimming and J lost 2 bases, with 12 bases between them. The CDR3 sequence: CASSLFRGTYEQYF. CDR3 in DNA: TGTGCCAGCAGTTTGTTCAGGGGTACCTACGAGCAGTACTTC.

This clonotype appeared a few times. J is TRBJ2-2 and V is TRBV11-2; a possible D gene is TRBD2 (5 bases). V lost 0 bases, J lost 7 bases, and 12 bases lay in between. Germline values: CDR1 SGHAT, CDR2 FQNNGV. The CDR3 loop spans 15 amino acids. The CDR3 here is CASSLDPRAHGELFF. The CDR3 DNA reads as TGTGCCAGCAGCTTAGATCCGAGGGCCCACGGGGAGCTGTTTTTT.

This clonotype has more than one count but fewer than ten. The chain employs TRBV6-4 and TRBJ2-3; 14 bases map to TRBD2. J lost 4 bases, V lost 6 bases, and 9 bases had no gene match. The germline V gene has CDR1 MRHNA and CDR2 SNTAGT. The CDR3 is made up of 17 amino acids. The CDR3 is CASSRQRLAGGPDTQYF. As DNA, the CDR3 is TGTGCCAGCAGCCGACAGAGACTAGCGGGAGGGCCAGATACGCAGTATTTT.

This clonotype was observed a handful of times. CDR3 sequence reads: CASSDLNIQYF. For the CDR3, the DNA is TGTGCCAGCAGCGATTTGAACATTCAGTACTTC. The V and J genes are TRBV7-2 and TRBJ2-4; no firm D call. In germline, CDR1 is SGHTA, CDR2 FQGNSA. There are 11 residues in the CDR3. The V gene lost 5 bases and the J gene lost 7 bases, with 6 bases spanning the gap.

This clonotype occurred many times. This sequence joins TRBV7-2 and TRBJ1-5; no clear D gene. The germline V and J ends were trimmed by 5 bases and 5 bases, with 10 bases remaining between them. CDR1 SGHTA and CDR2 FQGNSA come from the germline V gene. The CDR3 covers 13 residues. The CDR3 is CASSGDADQPQHF. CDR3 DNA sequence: TGTGCCAGCAGCGGGGATGCGGATCAGCCCCAGCATTTT.

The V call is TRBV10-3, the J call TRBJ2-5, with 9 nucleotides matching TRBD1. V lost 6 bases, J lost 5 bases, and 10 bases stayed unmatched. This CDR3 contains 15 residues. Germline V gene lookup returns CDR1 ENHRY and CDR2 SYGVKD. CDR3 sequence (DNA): TGTGCCATCAGCCCGGGACAGGGACGATTCGAGACCCAGTACTTC. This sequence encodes CAISPGQGRFETQYF.

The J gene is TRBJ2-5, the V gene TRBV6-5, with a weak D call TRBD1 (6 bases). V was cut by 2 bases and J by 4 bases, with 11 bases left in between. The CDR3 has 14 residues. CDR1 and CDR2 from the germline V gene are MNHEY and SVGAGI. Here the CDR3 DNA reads TGTGCCAGCAGTTACCGAAGGGGGTTAGAGACCCAGTACTTC. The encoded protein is CASSYRRGLETQYF.

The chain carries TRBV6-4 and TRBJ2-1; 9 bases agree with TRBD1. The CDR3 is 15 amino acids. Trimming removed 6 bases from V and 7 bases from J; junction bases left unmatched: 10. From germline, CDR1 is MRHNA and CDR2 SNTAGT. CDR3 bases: TGTGCCAGCAGAGCTTACAGGGGGCCGCGGAATGAGCAGTTCTTC. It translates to CASRAYRGPRNEQFF.

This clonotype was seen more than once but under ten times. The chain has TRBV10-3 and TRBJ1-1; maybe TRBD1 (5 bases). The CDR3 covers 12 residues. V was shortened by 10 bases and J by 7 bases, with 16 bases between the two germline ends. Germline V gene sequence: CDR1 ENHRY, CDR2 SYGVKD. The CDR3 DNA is TGTGCCAACTCGGGGGGGTACGGTGAAGCTTTCTTT. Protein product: CANSGGYGEAFF.